The entry below gives a single T cell receptor (beta chain) sequence along with its context. The data are from a study of T cells in tuberculosis. Sequenced by immunoSEQ multiplex PCR; TCRdb stores in-frame clones only, minus some. The sample includes roughly 7,100 clones, around 95% of them seen just once. Unsorted cryopreserved PBMC were sequenced, averaging around 99,000 T cells per clinical donor. The TCR was taken from an adult with tuberculosis. The sequencing sample was made of PBMCs.

The CDR3 region has the DNA TGTGCCAGCAGCCAAGACAGGGGCCGGCCGGGCTACACCTTC. Translation gives CASSQDRGRPGYTF. This chain connects TRBV6-5 to TRBJ1-2, with 8 bases aligning to TRBD1. The J segment lost 8 bases and the V segment lost 6 bases, leaving 11 bases of the junction unmatched. Per the germline V gene, CDR1 is MNHEY and CDR2 is SVGAGI. The CDR3 has 14 amino acids.